This TCR beta chain comes out of a study of blood T cell repertoires in COVID-19. Source study methods: The assay estimated nucleated cells by amplifying reference gene primers. Some clones are missing from TCRdb's copy, which holds only in-frame ones; the method was immunoSEQ multiplex PCR. V and J calls and clone size are those listed in that table; D and trimming were worked out from the DNA. Among about 190,000 clones, around nine tenths were seen once, and the ten largest hold approximately 1%. This receptor was taken from a man aged 25-40 years with acute or convalescent COVID-19. Sequencing was performed on peripheral blood.

In nucleotides, the CDR3 is TGCGCCAGCAGCTTGGCCGGCGGGGGGGCTGACGAGCAGTACTTC. It encodes CASSLAGGGADEQYF. The J gene is TRBJ2-7, the V gene TRBV5-1, with 9 bases matching TRBD2. The CDR3 consists of 15 residues. Germline V gene sequence: CDR1 SGHRS, CDR2 YFSETQ. J was trimmed by 5 bases and V by 0 bases; bases with no gene match: 6.